One and the same sample provided the 19 T cell receptor beta chains below, sequenced in a study of neurological immune-mediated disorders. Via MiXCR, TCRdb re-called the 5' RACE reads, giving one row per CDR3 protein. This table has fewer than 40,000 distinct CDR3 sequences, roughly 4.4% appearing once. Sample: PBMCs. These receptors were collected from a young man in good health.

This clonotype was observed at least ten times. The CDR3 sequence is CASSLGQGGTSGETQYF. CDR3 bases: TGCGCCAGCAGCTTGGGTCAGGGAGGGACTAGCGGAGAGACCCAGTACTTC. The chain links TRBV5-1 to TRBJ2-5; TRBD2 agrees at 11 bases. In germline, CDR1 is SGHRS, CDR2 YFSETQ. This CDR3 has 17 residues. With V trimmed by 0 bases and J by 4 bases, 8 bases remained unmatched.

This clonotype showed up many times. The chain couples TRBV3-1 to TRBJ2-1, with 10 bases that match TRBD1. Trimming removed 1 base from V and 5 bases from J; junction bases left unmatched: 2. This CDR3 is built from 15 residues. Germline V gives CDR1 LGHDT, CDR2 YNNKEL (reference sequence). The CDR3 coding sequence is TGTGCCAGCAGCCAAGTCGGACAGGGGGACAATGAGCAGTTCTTC. This gives the protein CASSQVGQGDNEQFF.

This clonotype has ten or more counts. The chain is built from TRBV29-1 and TRBJ2-5, with 12 bases that match TRBD2. Germline lookup yields CDR1 SQVTM and CDR2 ANQGSEA. Trimming cost V 8 bases and J 6 bases; bases outside gene matches: 10. The CDR3 runs to 14 residues. The CDR3 DNA follows: TGCAGCTTCACTCCGACTAGCGGGGGCCAGACCCAGTACTTC. It is translated as CSFTPTSGGQTQYF.

This clonotype has ten or more counts. V usage is TRBV27 and J usage is TRBJ2-3; D is unclear. The CDR3 is 15 amino acids. CDR1 is MNHEY, CDR2 SMNVEV, per germline (reference sequence). Between the trimmed V and J ends, which lost 3 bases and 5 bases, there was a span of 15 bases. The CDR3 here is CASSFGFGVGDTQYF. The CDR3 DNA is TGTGCCAGCAGTTTCGGGTTCGGTGTTGGAGATACGCAGTATTTT.

This clonotype came up many times. V is TRBV5-1 and J is TRBJ2-7; TRBD1 is a possible D gene (5 bases). Germline V gene data show CDR1 as SGHRS and CDR2 as YFSETQ. This CDR3 is 15 amino acids long. The V and J ends lost 7 bases and 3 bases respectively, with 20 bases between them. DNA for the CDR3: TGCGCCAGCGCTCAGGGCAGCCAAGAAAACTACGAGCAGTACTTC. This sequence encodes CASAQGSQENYEQYF.

The table lists this clonotype with many counts. This chain uses TRBV9 with TRBJ2-3, with D tentatively TRBD2 (5 bases). V lost 2 bases and J 0 bases, leaving 25 bases between the germline ends. This CDR3 is built from 20 residues. From germline, CDR1 is SGDLS and CDR2 YYNGEE. The CDR3 DNA follows: TGTGCCAGCAGCGTGACCCCTCGGGTTGAAGGTCGGACTAGCACAGATACGCAGTATTTT. This gives the protein CASSVTPRVEGRTSTDTQYF.

This clonotype has at least ten counts. The chain carries TRBV7-3 and TRBJ2-1; TRBD2 agrees at 7 bases. Germline V CDR1 and CDR2: SGHTA, FQGTGA. The CDR3 loop spans 15 amino acids. J was trimmed by 6 bases and V by 4 bases; bases with no gene match: 9. CDR3 sequence (DNA): TGTGCCAGCAGCTCCCAGCGGGGCGCCTCCAATGAGCAGTTCTTC. This gives the protein CASSSQRGASNEQFF.

This clonotype was detected ten times or more. J is TRBJ1-2 and V is TRBV5-4; TRBD1 aligns across 9 bases. The CDR3 has 14 residues. Germline lookup yields CDR1 SGHNT and CDR2 YYREEE (reference sequence). V lost 4 bases, J lost 5 bases, and 6 bases stayed unmatched. CDR3 nucleotides: TGTGCCAGCAGCGAACAGGGGGCGCAGTATGGCTACACCTTC. This translates into CASSEQGAQYGYTF.

This clonotype appeared many times. The rearrangement uses TRBV7-3 and TRBJ1-1; D might be TRBD1 (6 bases). CDR3 length: 17 residues. The V gene's germline CDR1 is SGHTA and CDR2 FQGTGA. V was trimmed by 2 bases and J by 1 base, leaving 17 bases between them. This CDR3 is CASSLFAGQGSNTEAFF. The CDR3 nucleotides are TGTGCCAGCAGCTTATTTGCCGGGCAGGGGTCGAACACTGAAGCTTTCTTT.

This clonotype was detected many times. This chain uses TRBV20-1 with TRBJ2-7, with D tentatively TRBD2 (5 bases). The CDR3 runs 14 residues. CDR1 and CDR2 from the germline V gene are DFQATT and SNEGSKA (reference sequence). Between the trimmed V and J ends, which lost 5 bases and 2 bases, there was a span of 16 bases. The CDR3 coding sequence is TGCAGTGCTTTACCGGCGAGCGGAACCTACGAGCAGTACTTC. Translated: CSALPASGTYEQYF.

This clonotype has a count of ten or more. The chain carries TRBV9 and TRBJ2-7; the match to TRBD2 covers 14 bases. V trimming: 2 bases; J trimming: 6 bases; junction bases outside the gene matches: 16. This CDR3 has 19 residues. Germline V gene lookup returns CDR1 SGDLS and CDR2 YYNGEE. The CDR3 protein is CASSVSTSGGAVSQIEQYF. In DNA form, the CDR3 reads TGTGCCAGCAGCGTTTCGACTAGCGGGGGGGCCGTTTCTCAAATCGAGCAGTACTTC.

This clonotype was observed many times. CDR3 nucleotide sequence: TGTGCCAGCAGGGGGACAGGGTCGTTTGCCTCACCCCTCCACTTT. Translating gives CASRGTGSFASPLHF. The chain is built from TRBV6-5 and TRBJ1-6, with 9 bases aligning to TRBD1. The germline gives CDR1 MNHEY, CDR2 SVGAGI. The CDR3 consists of 15 residues. Trimming took 6 bases from V and 10 from J; bases not matched to a gene: 10.

In this sample, this clonotype turned up many times. The rearrangement joins TRBV20-1 to TRBJ2-3; 10 nucleotides agree with TRBD2. The CDR3 is 15 residues long. Germline V gives CDR1 DFQATT, CDR2 SNEGSKA (reference sequence). The trim removed 2 bases at V and 6 bases at J, leaving 8 bases unmatched. The CDR3: CSARILAGVWDTQYF. CDR3 DNA sequence: TGCAGTGCTAGAATCCTAGCGGGGGTTTGGGATACGCAGTATTTT.

This clonotype was counted ten times or more. The V gene is TRBV10-3, the J gene TRBJ1-1; possible D gene TRBD1, 6 bases. V gave up 4 bases and J gave up 4 bases, with 7 bases separating them. This CDR3 contains 12 residues. Germline CDR1 reads ENHRY; CDR2 reads SYGVKD. The CDR3 coding sequence is TGTGCCATCAGTGGGACAGTCACTGAAGCTTTCTTT. Residues: CAISGTVTEAFF.

This clonotype was counted at least ten times. The chain couples TRBV3-1 to TRBJ2-1; TRBD2 matches at 14 bases. The CDR3 covers 17 residues. Germline V gene data show CDR1 as LGHDT and CDR2 as YNNKEL (reference sequence). Trimming cost V 3 bases and J 1 base; bases outside gene matches: 2. The DNA of the CDR3 is TGTGCCAGCAGCCATGGACTAGCGGGGGGTTCCTACAATGAGCAGTTCTTC. As protein: CASSHGLAGGSYNEQFF.

This clonotype has ten or more counts. J is TRBJ1-2 and V is TRBV20-1; D unclear. V lost 6 bases and J lost 6, with 14 bases in between. Germline assignment: CDR1 DFQATT and CDR2 SNEGSKA (reference sequence). CDR3 length: 12 amino acids. Here the CDR3 DNA reads TGCAGTGCCTACACTCTAACAAATGGCTACACCTTC. It is translated as CSAYTLTNGYTF.

This clonotype has ten or more counts. The rearrangement uses TRBV7-2 and TRBJ2-3; no reliable D call. Trimming pared 5 bases from V and 3 bases from J, leaving 15 bases between. Germline V gene data show CDR1 as SGHTA and CDR2 as FQGNSA. This CDR3 comprises 15 residues. This CDR3 reads CASSRGVVGTDTQYF. CDR3 DNA: TGTGCCAGCAGCCGTGGGGTTGTTGGTACAGATACGCAGTATTTT.

Ten or more counts support this clonotype. The V and J genes are TRBV20-1 and TRBJ2-7, with no clear D. Trimming cost V 2 bases and J 2 bases, with 10 bases left between them. The CDR3 runs to 13 residues. In germline, CDR1 is DFQATT, CDR2 SNEGSKA (reference sequence). In DNA, the CDR3 is TGCAGTGCTAGATCCGGCCCTACCTACGAGCAGTACTTC. Its translation is CSARSGPTYEQYF.

Ten or more counts support this clonotype. The CDR3 bases are TGCAGTGCCGTGAGGGGGGGCGTCCACGAGCAGTACTTC. It yields the protein CSAVRGGVHEQYF. The chain has TRBV20-1 and TRBJ2-7; perhaps TRBD2 as D (7 bases). V was cut by 6 bases and J by 5 bases, with 17 bases left in between. The CDR3 contains 13 residues. Germline loops: CDR1 DFQATT, CDR2 SNEGSKA (reference sequence).